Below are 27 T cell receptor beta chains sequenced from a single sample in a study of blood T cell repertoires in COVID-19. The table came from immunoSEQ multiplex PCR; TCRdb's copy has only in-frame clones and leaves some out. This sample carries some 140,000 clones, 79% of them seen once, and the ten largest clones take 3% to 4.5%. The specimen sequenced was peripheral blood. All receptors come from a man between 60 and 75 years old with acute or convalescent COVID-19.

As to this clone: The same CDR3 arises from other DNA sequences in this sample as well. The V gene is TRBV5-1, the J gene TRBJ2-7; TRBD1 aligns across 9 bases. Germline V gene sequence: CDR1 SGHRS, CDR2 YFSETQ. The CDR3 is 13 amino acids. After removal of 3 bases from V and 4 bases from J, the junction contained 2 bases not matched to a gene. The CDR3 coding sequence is TGCGCCAGCAGCTCCGGGACAGGGTACGAGCAGTACTTC. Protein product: CASSSGTGYEQYF.

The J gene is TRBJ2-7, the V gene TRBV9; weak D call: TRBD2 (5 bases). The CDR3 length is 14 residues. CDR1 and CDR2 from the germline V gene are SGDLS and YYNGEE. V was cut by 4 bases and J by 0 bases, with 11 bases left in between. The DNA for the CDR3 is TGTGCCAGCAGCCCCCAACGGGGCTCCTACGAGCAGTACTTC. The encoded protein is CASSPQRGSYEQYF.

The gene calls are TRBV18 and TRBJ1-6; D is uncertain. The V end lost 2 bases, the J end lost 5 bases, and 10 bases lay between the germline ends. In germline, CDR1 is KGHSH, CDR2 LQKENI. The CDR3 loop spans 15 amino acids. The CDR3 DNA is TGTGCCAGCTCACCAGGCGGCGGCAATAATTCACCCCTCCACTTT. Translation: CASSPGGGNNSPLHF.

This chain's CDR3 is CSVEATANTEAFF. The CDR3 DNA follows: TGCAGCGTTGAAGCGACAGCGAACACTGAAGCTTTCTTT. This chain uses TRBV29-1 with TRBJ1-1; the D gene is possibly TRBD1 (5 bases). There are 13 residues in the CDR3. Germline loops: CDR1 SQVTM, CDR2 ANQGSEA. V shed 1 base and J shed 1 base, with 7 bases lying between them.

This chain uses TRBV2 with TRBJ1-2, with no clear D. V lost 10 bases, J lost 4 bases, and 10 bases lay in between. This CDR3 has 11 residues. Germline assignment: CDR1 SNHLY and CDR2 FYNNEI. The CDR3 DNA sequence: TGTGCCATCCGGGATACCTATGGCTACACCTTC. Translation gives CAIRDTYGYTF.

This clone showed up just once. The CDR3 region is CASRTGREGLGETQYF. As DNA, the CDR3 is TGTGCCAGCAGGACGGGACGGGAGGGATTGGGAGAGACCCAGTACTTC. The V and J genes are TRBV2 and TRBJ2-5; 8 bases line up with TRBD2. V dropped 6 bases and J dropped 4; count of bases not matched to a gene: 13. CDR3 length equals 16 residues. Germline V lookup: CDR1 SNHLY, CDR2 FYNNEI.

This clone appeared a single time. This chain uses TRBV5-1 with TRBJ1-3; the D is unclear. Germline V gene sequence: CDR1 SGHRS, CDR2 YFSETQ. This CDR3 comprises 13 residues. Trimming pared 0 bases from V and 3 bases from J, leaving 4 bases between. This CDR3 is CASSLAGGNTIYF. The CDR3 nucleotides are TGCGCCAGCAGCTTGGCCGGTGGAAACACCATATATTTT.

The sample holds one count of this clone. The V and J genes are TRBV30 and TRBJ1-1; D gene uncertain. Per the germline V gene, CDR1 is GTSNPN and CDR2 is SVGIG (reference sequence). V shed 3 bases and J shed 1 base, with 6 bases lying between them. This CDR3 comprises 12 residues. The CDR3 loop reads CAWRAANTEAFF. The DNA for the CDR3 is TGTGCCTGGAGGGCCGCGAACACTGAAGCTTTCTTT.

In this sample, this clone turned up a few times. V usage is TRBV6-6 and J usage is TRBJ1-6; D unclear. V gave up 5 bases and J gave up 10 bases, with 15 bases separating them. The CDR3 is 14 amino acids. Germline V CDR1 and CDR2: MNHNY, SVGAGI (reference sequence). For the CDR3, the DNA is TGTGCCAGCAGTCCCGAAGGGAGCGGCTCACCCCTCCACTTT. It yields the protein CASSPEGSGSPLHF.

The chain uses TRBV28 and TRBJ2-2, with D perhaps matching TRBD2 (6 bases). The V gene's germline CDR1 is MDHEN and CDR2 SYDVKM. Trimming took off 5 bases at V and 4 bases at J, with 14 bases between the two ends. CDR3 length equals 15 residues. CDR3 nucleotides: TGTGCCAGCAGTGTCGTACTAGCTCCCACCGGGGAGCTGTTTTTT. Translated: CASSVVLAPTGELFF.

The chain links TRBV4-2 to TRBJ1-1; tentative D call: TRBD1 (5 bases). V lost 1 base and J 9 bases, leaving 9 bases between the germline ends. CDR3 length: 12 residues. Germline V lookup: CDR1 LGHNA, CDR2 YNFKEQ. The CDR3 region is CASSQGAGQAFF. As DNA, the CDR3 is TGTGCCAGCAGCCAAGGGGCAGGGCAAGCTTTCTTT.

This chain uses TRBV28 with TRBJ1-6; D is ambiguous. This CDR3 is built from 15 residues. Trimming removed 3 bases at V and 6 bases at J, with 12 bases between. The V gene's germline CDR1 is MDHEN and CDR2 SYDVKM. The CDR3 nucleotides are TGTGCCAGCAGTTTTAATAATGCGGGTAATTCACCCCTCCACTTT. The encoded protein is CASSFNNAGNSPLHF. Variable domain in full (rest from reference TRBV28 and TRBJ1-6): DVKVTQSSRYLVKRTGEKVFLECVQDMDHENMFWYRQDPGLGLRLIYFSYDVKMKEKGDIPEGYSVSREKKERFSLILESASTNQTSMYLCASSFNNAGNSPLHFGNGTRLTVT.

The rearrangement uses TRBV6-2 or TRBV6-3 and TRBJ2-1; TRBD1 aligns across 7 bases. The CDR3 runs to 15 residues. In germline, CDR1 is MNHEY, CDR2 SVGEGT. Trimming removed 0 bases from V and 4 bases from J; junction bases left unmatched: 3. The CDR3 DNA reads TGTGCCAGCAGTTACTCTCGACAGGGTTACAATGAGCAGTTCTTC. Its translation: CASSYSRQGYNEQFF.

CDR3 amino acids: CASTMTGSYNSPLHF. DNA for the CDR3: TGTGCCAGCACCATGACAGGCTCCTATAATTCACCCCTCCACTTT. The chain links TRBV25-1 to TRBJ1-6; maybe TRBD1 (6 bases). The CDR3 covers 15 residues. V was cut by 7 bases and J by 0 bases, with 10 bases left in between. The germline V gene encodes CDR1 MGHDK and CDR2 SYGVNS. Drawing the rest from reference TRBV25-1 and TRBJ1-6, the complete variable domain is EADIYQTPRYLVIGTGKKITLECSQTMGHDKMYWYQQDPGMELHLIHYSYGVNSTEKGDLSSESTVSRIRTEHFPLTLESARPSHTSQYLCASTMTGSYNSPLHFGNGTRLTVT.

This CDR3 is CASSFSGTGVSNYGYTF. CDR3 in DNA: TGTGCCAGCAGCTTCTCCGGGACAGGGGTTTCAAACTATGGCTACACCTTC. The chain has TRBV7-8 and TRBJ1-2; 10 nucleotides line up with TRBD1. The germline CDR1 and CDR2 sequences are SGHVS and FQNEAQ. This CDR3 region has 17 residues. V lost 3 bases to trimming and J lost 2 bases; unmatched junction nucleotides: 9.

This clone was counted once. The CDR3 protein is CASSEELAEWGAYEQYF. Here the CDR3 DNA reads TGTGCCAGCAGTGAAGAGTTAGCTGAGTGGGGAGCCTACGAGCAGTACTTC. The chain couples TRBV6-1 to TRBJ2-7; D might be TRBD2 (5 bases). Germline CDR1 MNHNS, CDR2 SASEGT. This CDR3 is built from 17 residues. V lost 1 base and J 2 bases, leaving 18 bases between the germline ends.

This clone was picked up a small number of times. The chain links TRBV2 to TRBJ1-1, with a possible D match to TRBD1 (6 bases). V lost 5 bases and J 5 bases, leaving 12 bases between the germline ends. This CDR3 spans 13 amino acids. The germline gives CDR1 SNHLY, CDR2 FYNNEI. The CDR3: CASSFGRGTEAFF. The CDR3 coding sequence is TGTGCCAGCAGTTTCGGGAGGGGGACTGAAGCTTTCTTT.

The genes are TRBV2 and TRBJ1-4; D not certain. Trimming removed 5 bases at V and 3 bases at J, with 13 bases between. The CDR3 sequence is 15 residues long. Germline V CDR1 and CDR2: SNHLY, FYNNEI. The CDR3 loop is CASSPDGLSNEKLFF. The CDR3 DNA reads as TGTGCCAGCAGTCCGGACGGACTATCTAATGAAAAACTGTTTTTT.

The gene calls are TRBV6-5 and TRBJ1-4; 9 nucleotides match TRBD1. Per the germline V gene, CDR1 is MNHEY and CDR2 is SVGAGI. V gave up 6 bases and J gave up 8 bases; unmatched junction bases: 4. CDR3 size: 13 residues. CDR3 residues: CASRDRGREKLFF. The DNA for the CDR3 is TGTGCCAGCAGAGACAGGGGGAGAGAAAAACTGTTTTTT.

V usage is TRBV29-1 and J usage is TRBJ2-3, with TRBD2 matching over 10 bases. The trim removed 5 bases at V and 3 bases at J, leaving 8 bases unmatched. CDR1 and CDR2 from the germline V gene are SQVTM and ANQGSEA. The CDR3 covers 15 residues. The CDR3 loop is CSVMRTSGPTDTQYF. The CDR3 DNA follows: TGCAGCGTTATGAGGACTAGCGGCCCTACAGATACGCAGTATTTT.

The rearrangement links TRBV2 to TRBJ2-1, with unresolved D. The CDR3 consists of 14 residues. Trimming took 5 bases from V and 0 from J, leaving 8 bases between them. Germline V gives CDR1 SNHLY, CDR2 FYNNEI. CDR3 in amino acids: CASSPVHSYNEQFF. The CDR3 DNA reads TGTGCCAGCAGTCCCGTACACTCCTACAATGAGCAGTTCTTC.

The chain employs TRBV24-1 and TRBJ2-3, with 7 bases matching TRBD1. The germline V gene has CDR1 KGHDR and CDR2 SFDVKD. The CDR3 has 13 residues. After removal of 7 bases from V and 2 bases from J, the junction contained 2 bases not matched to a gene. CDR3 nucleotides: TGTGCCACCAGGGACAGGCCCACAGATACGCAGTATTTT. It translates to CATRDRPTDTQYF.

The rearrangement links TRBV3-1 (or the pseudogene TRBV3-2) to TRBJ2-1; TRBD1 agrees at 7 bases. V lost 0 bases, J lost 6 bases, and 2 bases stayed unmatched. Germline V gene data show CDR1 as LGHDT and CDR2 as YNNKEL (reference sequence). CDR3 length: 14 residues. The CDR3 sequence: CASSQEDRSNEQFF. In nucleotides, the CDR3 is TGTGCCAGCAGCCAAGAGGACAGGAGCAATGAGCAGTTCTTC.

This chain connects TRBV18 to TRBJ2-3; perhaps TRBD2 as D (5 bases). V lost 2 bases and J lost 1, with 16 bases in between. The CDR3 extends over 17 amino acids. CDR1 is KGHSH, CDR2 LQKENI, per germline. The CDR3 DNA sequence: TGTGCCAGCTCACCAAACCGCCTGAGTAGCGGCACAGATACGCAGTATTTT. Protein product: CASSPNRLSSGTDTQYF.

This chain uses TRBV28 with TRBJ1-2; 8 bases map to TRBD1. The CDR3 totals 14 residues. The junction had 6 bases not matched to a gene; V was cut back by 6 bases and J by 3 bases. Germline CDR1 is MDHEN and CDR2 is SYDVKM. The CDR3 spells CASSPGQGYYGYTF. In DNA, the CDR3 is TGTGCCAGCAGCCCCGGACAGGGATACTATGGCTACACCTTC.

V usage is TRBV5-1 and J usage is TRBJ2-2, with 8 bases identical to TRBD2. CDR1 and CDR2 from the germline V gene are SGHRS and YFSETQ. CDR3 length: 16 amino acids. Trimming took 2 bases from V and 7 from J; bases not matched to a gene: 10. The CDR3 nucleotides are TGCGCCAGCAGCTTTTCTACTAGCGGAGGCCACGGGGAGCTGTTTTTT. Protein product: CASSFSTSGGHGELFF.

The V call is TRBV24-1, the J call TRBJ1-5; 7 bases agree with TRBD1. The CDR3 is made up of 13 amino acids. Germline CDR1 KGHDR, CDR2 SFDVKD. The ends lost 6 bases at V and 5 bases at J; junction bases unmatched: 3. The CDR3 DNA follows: TGTGCCACCAGTAGAGACAGGGATCAGCCCCAGCATTTT. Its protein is CATSRDRDQPQHF.